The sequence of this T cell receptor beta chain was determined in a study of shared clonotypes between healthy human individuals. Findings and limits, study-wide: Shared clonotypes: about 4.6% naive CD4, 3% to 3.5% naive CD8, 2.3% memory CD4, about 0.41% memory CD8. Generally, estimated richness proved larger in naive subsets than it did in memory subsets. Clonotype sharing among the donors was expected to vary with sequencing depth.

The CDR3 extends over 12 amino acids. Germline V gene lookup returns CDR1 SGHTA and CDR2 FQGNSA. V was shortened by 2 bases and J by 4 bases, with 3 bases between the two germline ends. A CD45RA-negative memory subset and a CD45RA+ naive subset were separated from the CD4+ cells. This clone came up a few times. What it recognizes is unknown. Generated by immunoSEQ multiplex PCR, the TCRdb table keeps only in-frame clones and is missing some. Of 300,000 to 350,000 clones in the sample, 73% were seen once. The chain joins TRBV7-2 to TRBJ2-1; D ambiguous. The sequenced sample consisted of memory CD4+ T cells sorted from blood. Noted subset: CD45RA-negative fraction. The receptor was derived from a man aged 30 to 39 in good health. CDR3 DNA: TGTGCCAGCAGCTTACGGTACAATGAGCAGTTCTTC. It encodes CASSLRYNEQFF.